Below, one T cell receptor (beta chain) is given with its context. The data belong to a study of blood T cell repertoires in COVID-19. The protocol was immunoSEQ multiplex PCR, while the TCRdb copy is restricted to in-frame clones and leaves out a portion. Among about 270,000 clones listed, approximately 91% were seen once. The CDR3 is 15 residues long. CDR1 LNHDA and CDR2 SQIVND come from the germline V gene (reference sequence). The ends lost 9 bases at V and 0 bases at J; junction bases unmatched: 9. The sequence was obtained from a woman aged 40 to 50 with acute COVID-19. The V gene is TRBV19, the J gene TRBJ2-3, with 7 nucleotides matching TRBD1. The source material was PBMCs or T cells enriched from blood (not recorded which). CDR3 bases: TGTGCCAGAGAAGACAGGGAAACGAGCACAGATACGCAGTATTTT. The encoded protein is CAREDRETSTDTQYF. Complete variable domain (other parts from reference TRBV19 and TRBJ2-3): DGGITQSPKYLFRKEGQNVTLSCEQNLNHDAMYWYRQDPGQGLRLIYYSQIVNDFQKGDIAEGYSVSREKKESFPLTVTSAQKNPTAFYLCAREDRETSTDTQYFGPGTRLTVL.